Each of the 8 T cell receptor beta chains below was sequenced from the same sample in a study of blood T cell repertoires in COVID-19. Assay used: immunoSEQ multiplex PCR; TCRdb lists only in-frame clones, some missing. Of about 130,000 clones listed, around 82% are singletons. The source material was peripheral blood. The receptors originated from a man aged 25-45 years with COVID-19, enrolled during active disease.

The chain has TRBV5-4 and TRBJ2-5; D might be TRBD2 (6 bases). Germline V lookup: CDR1 SGHNT, CDR2 YYREEE (reference sequence). This CDR3 has 16 residues. V was trimmed by 2 bases and J by 3 bases, leaving 17 bases between them. The CDR3 region has the DNA TGTGCCAGCAGCTTATACACCGGGACTTTAGAAGAGACCCAGTACTTC. Translated: CASSLYTGTLEETQYF.

The chain recombines TRBV7-9 with TRBJ1-4; D is undetermined. Germline loops: CDR1 SEHNR, CDR2 FQNEAQ (reference sequence). The V gene lost 1 base and the J gene lost 10 bases, with 19 bases spanning the gap. This CDR3 has 16 amino acids. CDR3 in amino acids: CASSLGRQAGGRKLFF. The CDR3 DNA follows: TGTGCCAGCAGCTTAGGGCGGCAGGCGGGCGGTCGAAAACTGTTTTTT.

In its sample, this clone was seen a few times. The chain is built from TRBV5-1 and TRBJ1-3; D is unclear. V lost 0 bases to trimming and J lost 0 bases, with 10 bases between them. CDR1 and CDR2 (germline): SGHRS, YFSETQ. The CDR3 spans 16 residues. The CDR3 region has the DNA TGCGCCAGCAGCTTGGGAGCGGGGAGCTCTGGAAACACCATATATTTT. Translating it yields CASSLGAGSSGNTIYF.

As DNA, the CDR3 is TGTGCCAGCATTGGGACAGGGATCCCCACAGATACGCAGTATTTT. Translating gives CASIGTGIPTDTQYF. The chain recombines TRBV28 with TRBJ2-3; 9 bases map to TRBD1. CDR1 and CDR2 (germline): MDHEN, SYDVKM. Trimming removed 7 bases from V and 2 bases from J; junction bases left unmatched: 7. The CDR3 sequence is 15 residues long.

The chain links TRBV11-2 to TRBJ2-5; D is possibly TRBD1 (5 bases). The CDR3 is made up of 14 amino acids. V gave up 0 bases and J gave up 5 bases, with 10 bases separating them. The germline V gene encodes CDR1 SGHAT and CDR2 FQNNGV. CDR3 amino acids: CASSLDQGMETQYF. CDR3 nucleotides: TGTGCCAGCAGCTTAGACCAGGGAATGGAGACCCAGTACTTC.

This chain connects TRBV7-7 to TRBJ2-5, with 7 positions matching TRBD2. The CDR3 length is 13 residues. Germline V gene data show CDR1 as SSHAT and CDR2 as FNYEAQ (reference sequence). CDR3 loop: CASGKGGAETQYF. The CDR3 DNA follows: TGTGCTAGCGGCAAGGGAGGGGCAGAGACCCAGTACTTC.

This clone has at least ten counts. The chain recombines TRBV4-2 with TRBJ2-7, with TRBD2 as a possible D gene (6 bases). The CDR3 spans 17 residues. Germline V gives CDR1 LGHNA, CDR2 YNFKEQ. With 0 bases removed from V and 0 bases from J, the gap between germline ends came to 15 bases. CDR3 sequence reads: CASSQDESGRPSYEQYF. In DNA, the CDR3 is TGTGCCAGCAGCCAAGATGAAAGCGGGCGGCCCTCCTACGAGCAGTACTTC.

This clone was picked up one time. J is TRBJ1-2 and V is TRBV13; D is ambiguous. Per germline, CDR1 PRHDT and CDR2 FYEKMQ (reference sequence). The CDR3 totals 15 residues. With 1 base removed from V and 2 bases from J, the gap between germline ends came to 11 bases. CDR3 residues: CASSLESEGNYGYTF. The CDR3 region has the DNA TGTGCCAGCAGCTTAGAATCCGAGGGAAACTATGGCTACACCTTC. The full variable domain, with the rest looked up from reference TRBV13 and TRBJ1-2, is AAGVIQSPRHLIKEKRETATLKCYPIPRHDTVYWYQQGPGQDPQFLISFYEKMQSDKGSIPDRFSAQQFSDYHSELNMSSLELGDSALYFCASSLESEGNYGYTFGSGTRLTVV.